The clone carrying this T cell receptor beta chain came up many times. The sample belongs to a study of T-cell reconstitution after alpha-beta-depleted transplantation in children. The TCRbeta library incorporated unique molecular identifiers. TCRdb recomputed calls from the PCR reads with MiXCR, one row per CDR3 protein. The top ten hold about 2.3% of the sample, which has roughly 350,000 distinct CDR3 sequences, 10% seen once. With 7 bases clipped from V and 4 bases from J, the junction kept 6 bases outside the gene matches. The CDR3 runs 15 residues. The germline V gene encodes CDR1 ENHRY and CDR2 SYGVKD.

This sequence joins TRBV10-3 and TRBJ2-1, with 11 bases matching TRBD2. The sequencing used PBMCs from the stem cell graft donor, collected from the stem cell graft. The source of this sequence is a human donor who donated a stem cell graft to a child with acute lymphoblastic leukemia. CDR3: CAIKDRLAGYNEQFF. DNA for the CDR3: TGTGCCATCAAAGATCGACTAGCGGGGTACAATGAGCAGTTCTTC.